This T cell receptor beta chain was captured by sequencing in a study of cytomegalovirus exposure and HLA in healthy donors. With regard to this clone: What it binds is unknown.

V dropped 6 bases and J dropped 7; count of bases not matched to a gene: 3. This CDR3 spans 13 amino acids. Germline V CDR1 and CDR2: MNHNS, SASEGT. Amplification used 60 Vbeta primers and 13 Jbeta primers. Assay: immunoSEQ multiplex PCR; the TCRdb copy retains only in-frame clones and omits some. The sample comprises approximately 110,000 clones, 80% to 85% of which are singletons, and around a fifth rests with the top ten. Study-level results: Per a prior analysis, the majority of TCR beta V segments were productive roughly 87% or roughly 30% of the time. High sensitivity and specificity were reportedly achieved when the classifier diagnosed cytomegalovirus status. Using a false discovery rate of 0.05, a later analysis showed that 16,951 TCR beta sequences were associated with HLA alleles. Later analysis showed TCR association rates varying by HLA locus, highest for DRB1 and lowest for HLA-C.

Sequenced input: PBMCs. This TCR was sampled from a man under 40 in good health and CMV-seropositive. The chain carries TRBV6-1 and TRBJ1-6, with TRBD1 matching over 7 bases. The DNA of the CDR3 is TGTGCCAGCAGCGACAGGGAAAATTCACCCCTCCACTTT. This gives the protein CASSDRENSPLHF.